The next 10 T cell receptor beta chains were all read from a single sample in a study of Graves' ophthalmopathy and Graves' hyperthyroidism. Scientists amplified the TCR beta CDR3 regions from RNA transcripts. Second-round multiplex PCR followed a first-round RT-PCR using HTBI primers. TCRdb processed the multiplex PCR reads anew with MiXCR; each CDR3 protein has one entry. Of about 740,000 distinct CDR3 sequences listed, roughly 40% were seen once; the top ten hold approximately 46%. Sequencing used peripheral blood. The receptors stem from an adult man with Graves' ophthalmopathy.

Points on this clonotype: Lacking the conserved final phenylalanine or tryptophan, this CDR3 likely reflects a read error. The J gene is TRBJ1-1, the V gene TRBV19; D ambiguous. The germline V and J ends were trimmed by 9 bases and 1 base, with 12 bases remaining between them. From germline, CDR1 is LNHDA and CDR2 SQIVND (reference sequence). This CDR3 contains 13 residues. CDR3 in amino acids: CASSPTGNTEAFL. As DNA, the CDR3 is TGTGCCAGCAGCCCTACTGGGAACACTGAAGCTTTCCTT.

This clonotype was detected a few times. This may be a read error, as it is one base from a much larger clone. The chain links TRBV27 to TRBJ1-1, with D unclear. The V end was cut by 2 bases, the J end by 1 base, with 5 bases between. CDR1 is MNHEY, CDR2 SMNVEV, per germline (reference sequence). The CDR3 covers 13 residues. CDR3 region: CASSLHQNTEAFF. CDR3 nucleotide sequence: TGTGCCAGCAGTTTACACCAGAACACTGAAGCTTTCTTT.

This clonotype has a count of ten or more. V gene TRBV29-1 combines with J gene TRBJ2-5, with a weak D call TRBD2 (6 bases). This CDR3 has 14 amino acids. V shed 5 bases and J shed 4 bases, with 17 bases lying between them. CDR1 is SQVTM and CDR2 is ANQGSEA in the germline V gene. This chain's CDR3 is CSVSRELFRETQYF. The DNA for the CDR3 is TGCAGCGTTTCTCGGGAGTTGTTCCGAGAGACCCAGTACTTC. Filled out from reference TRBV29-1 and TRBJ2-5, the complete variable domain reads SAVISQKPSRDICQRGTSLTIQCQVDSQVTMMFWYRQQPGQSLTLIATANQGSEATYESGFVIDKFPISRPNLTFSTLTVSNMSPEDSSIYLCSVSRELFRETQYFGPGTRLLVL.

The CDR3 here is CATSDSGQGVETQHF. Written as DNA, the CDR3 is TGTGCCACCAGTGACTCGGGACAGGGTGTAGAGACCCAGCATTTT. The chain employs TRBV24-1 and TRBJ1-5, with 9 bases matching TRBD1. The CDR3 contains 15 residues. The V segment lost 4 bases and the J segment 11 bases; nucleotides outside the gene matches: 11. Germline V gene sequence: CDR1 KGHDR, CDR2 SFDVKD.

This clonotype has just a few counts. This chain joins TRBV25-1 and TRBJ2-2; either TRBD1 or TRBD2 may fit D (5 bases each). V was clipped by 6 bases and J by 0 bases, with 11 bases between them. Germline V gene sequence: CDR1 MGHDK, CDR2 SYGVNS. The CDR3 has 15 residues. CDR3 sequence: CASSFRGSNTGELFF. The CDR3 DNA reads TGTGCCAGCAGCTTCCGGGGCTCGAACACCGGGGAGCTGTTTTTT.

This clonotype was detected ten times or more. The chain has TRBV14 and TRBJ1-2; tentative D call: TRBD1 (5 bases). Between the trimmed V and J ends, which lost 2 bases and 4 bases, there was a span of 11 bases. The germline V gene encodes CDR1 SGHDN and CDR2 FVKESK. This CDR3 contains 14 residues. The CDR3, as DNA: TGTGCCAGCAGCCAATCCGGGACGGTCTATGGCTACACCTTC. Translated: CASSQSGTVYGYTF.

The V gene is TRBV24-1, the J gene TRBJ1-2; D possibly corresponds to TRBD1 (6 bases). The CDR3 extends over 14 amino acids. Germline V CDR1 and CDR2: KGHDR, SFDVKD. Trimming removed 6 bases at V and 3 bases at J, with 13 bases between. CDR3 bases: TGTGCCACCAGTACAGGGAACTGGGACTATGGCTACACCTTC. It is translated as CATSTGNWDYGYTF.

The V gene is TRBV12-3 or TRBV12-4, the J gene TRBJ2-5; weak D call: TRBD1 (6 bases). The CDR3 is 14 residues long. V lost 5 bases and J lost 5, with 15 bases in between. The chain's CDR3 is CASSRKQGWETQYF. CDR3 coding DNA: TGTGCCAGCAGTCGTAAACAGGGATGGGAGACCCAGTACTTC.

V gene TRBV15 combines with J gene TRBJ1-2; D might be TRBD1 (6 bases). V was cut by 3 bases and J by 2 bases, with 10 bases left in between. The CDR3 has 14 residues. CDR1 is LNHNV, CDR2 YYDKDF, per germline (reference sequence). CDR3 residues: CATSSEDRNYGYTF. The CDR3 DNA sequence: TGTGCCACCAGCAGCGAGGACAGAAACTATGGCTACACCTTC.

The chain combines TRBV12-3 or TRBV12-4 with TRBJ1-1; D uncertain. V shed 4 bases and J shed 4 bases, with 19 bases lying between them. This CDR3 spans 16 amino acids. CDR3 loop: CASSWVSEPRSTEAFF. CDR3 bases: TGTGCCAGCAGTTGGGTCAGCGAACCCCGGAGCACTGAAGCTTTCTTT.